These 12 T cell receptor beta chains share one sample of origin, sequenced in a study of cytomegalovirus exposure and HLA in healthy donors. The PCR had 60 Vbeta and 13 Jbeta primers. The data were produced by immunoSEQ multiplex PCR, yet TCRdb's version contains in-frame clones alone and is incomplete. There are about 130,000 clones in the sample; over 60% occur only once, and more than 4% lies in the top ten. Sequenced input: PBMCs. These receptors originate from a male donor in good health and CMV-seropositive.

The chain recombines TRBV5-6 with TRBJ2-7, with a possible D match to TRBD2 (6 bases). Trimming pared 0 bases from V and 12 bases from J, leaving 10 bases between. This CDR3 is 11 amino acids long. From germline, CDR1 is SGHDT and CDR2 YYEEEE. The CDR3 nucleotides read TGTGCCAGCAGCTTGGGGTCACTAGCGTACTTC. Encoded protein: CASSLGSLAYF.

The CDR3 DNA follows: TGTGCCAGCAGTTACTCTTGGACTAGCGATACAGATACGCAGTATTTT. This codes for CASSYSWTSDTDTQYF. This chain connects TRBV6-6 to TRBJ2-3; 9 nucleotides agree with TRBD2. Germline CDR1 MNHNY, CDR2 SVGAGI (reference sequence). This CDR3 is built from 16 residues. V lost 0 bases to trimming and J lost 3 bases; unmatched junction nucleotides: 4.

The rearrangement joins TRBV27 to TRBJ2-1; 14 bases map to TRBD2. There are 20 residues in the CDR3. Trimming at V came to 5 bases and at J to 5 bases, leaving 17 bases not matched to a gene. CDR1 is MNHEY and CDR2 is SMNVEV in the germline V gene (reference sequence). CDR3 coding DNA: TGTGCCAGCAGTGCCTCCCGACTAGCGGGAGGGAGGCGGGACAACAATGAGCAGTTCTTC. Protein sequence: CASSASRLAGGRRDNNEQFF.

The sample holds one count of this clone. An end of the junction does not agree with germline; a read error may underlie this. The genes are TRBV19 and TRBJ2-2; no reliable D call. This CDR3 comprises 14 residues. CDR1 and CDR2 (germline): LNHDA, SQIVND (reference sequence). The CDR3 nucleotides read TGTGCCGGTAGTATCGGGTCGGCCACCGGGGAGCTGTTTTTT. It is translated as CAGSIGSATGELFF.

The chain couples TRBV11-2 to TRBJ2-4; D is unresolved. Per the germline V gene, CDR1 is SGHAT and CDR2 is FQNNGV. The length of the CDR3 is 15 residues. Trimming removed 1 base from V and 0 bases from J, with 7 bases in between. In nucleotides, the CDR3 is TGTGCCAGCAGCTTAGGACTGCTAGCCAAAAACATTCAGTACTTC. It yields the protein CASSLGLLAKNIQYF.

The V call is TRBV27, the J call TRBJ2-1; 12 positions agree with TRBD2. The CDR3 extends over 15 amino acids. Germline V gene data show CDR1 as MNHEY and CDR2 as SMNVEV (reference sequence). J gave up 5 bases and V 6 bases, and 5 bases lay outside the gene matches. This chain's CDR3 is CASRTSGSGNNEQFF. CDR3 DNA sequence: TGTGCCAGCAGGACTAGCGGGAGTGGGAACAATGAGCAGTTCTTC.

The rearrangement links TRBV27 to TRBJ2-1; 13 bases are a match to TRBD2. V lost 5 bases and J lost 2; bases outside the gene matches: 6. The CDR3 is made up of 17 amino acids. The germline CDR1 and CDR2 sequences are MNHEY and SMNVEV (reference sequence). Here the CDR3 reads CASSRTSGGRTYNEQFF. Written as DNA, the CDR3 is TGTGCCAGCAGTCGGACTAGCGGGGGCCGTACCTACAATGAGCAGTTCTTC.

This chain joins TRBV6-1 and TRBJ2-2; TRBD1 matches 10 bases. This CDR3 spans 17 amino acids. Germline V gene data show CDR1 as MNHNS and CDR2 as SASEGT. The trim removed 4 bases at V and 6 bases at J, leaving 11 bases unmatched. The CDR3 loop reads CASSGGQGGLPPGELFF. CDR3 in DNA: TGTGCCAGCAGTGGCGGACAGGGGGGACTTCCCCCCGGGGAGCTGTTTTTT.

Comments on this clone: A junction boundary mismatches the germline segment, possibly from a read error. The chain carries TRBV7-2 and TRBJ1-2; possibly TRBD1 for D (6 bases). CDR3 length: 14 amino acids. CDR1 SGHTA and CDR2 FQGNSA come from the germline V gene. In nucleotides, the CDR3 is TGTGCCAGCAACTTAGGACAGCCTAACTATGGCTACACCTTC. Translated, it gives CASNLGQPNYGYTF.

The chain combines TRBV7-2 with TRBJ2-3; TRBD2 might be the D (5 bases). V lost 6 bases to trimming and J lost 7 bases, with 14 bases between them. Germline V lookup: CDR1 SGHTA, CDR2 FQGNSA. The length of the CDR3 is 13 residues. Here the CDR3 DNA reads TGTGCCAGCAGACTCTCGGGGTACAATACGCAGTATTTT. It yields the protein CASRLSGYNTQYF.

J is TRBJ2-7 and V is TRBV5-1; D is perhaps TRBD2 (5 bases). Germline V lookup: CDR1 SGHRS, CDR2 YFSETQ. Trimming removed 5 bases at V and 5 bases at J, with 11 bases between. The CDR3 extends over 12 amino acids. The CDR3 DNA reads TGCGCCAGCAGGAACCTAGCTGACGAGCAGTACTTC. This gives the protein CASRNLADEQYF.

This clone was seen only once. Written as DNA, the CDR3 is TGTGCCAGCAGCGTAGGGGACAGGTCCAGCTCCGAGCAGTACTTC. Its protein product is CASSVGDRSSSEQYF. The V gene is TRBV9, the J gene TRBJ2-7, with 8 bases fitting TRBD1. Germline V lookup: CDR1 SGDLS, CDR2 YYNGEE. CDR3 length: 15 amino acids. Trimming removed 0 bases from V and 6 bases from J; junction bases left unmatched: 8.